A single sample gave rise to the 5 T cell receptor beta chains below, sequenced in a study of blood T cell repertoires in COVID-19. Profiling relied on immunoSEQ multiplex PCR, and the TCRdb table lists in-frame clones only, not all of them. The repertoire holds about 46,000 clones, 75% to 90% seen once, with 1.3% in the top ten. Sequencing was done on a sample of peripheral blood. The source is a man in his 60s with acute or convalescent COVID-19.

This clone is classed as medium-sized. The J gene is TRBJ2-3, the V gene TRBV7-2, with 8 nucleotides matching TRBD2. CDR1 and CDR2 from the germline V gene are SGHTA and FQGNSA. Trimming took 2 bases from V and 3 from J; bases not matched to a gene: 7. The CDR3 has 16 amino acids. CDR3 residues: CASSLTGGAITDTQYF. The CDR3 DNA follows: TGTGCCAGCAGCTTAACGGGGGGGGCGATTACAGATACGCAGTATTTT.

The CDR3 is CASSIPRGEQFF. The CDR3 DNA follows: TGTGCCAGCAGCATCCCTAGGGGTGAGCAGTTCTTC. The J gene is TRBJ2-1, the V gene TRBV7-2; D might be TRBD1 (5 bases). CDR1 SGHTA and CDR2 FQGNSA come from the germline V gene. This CDR3 is 12 amino acids long. V was cut by 5 bases and J by 9 bases, with 11 bases left in between.

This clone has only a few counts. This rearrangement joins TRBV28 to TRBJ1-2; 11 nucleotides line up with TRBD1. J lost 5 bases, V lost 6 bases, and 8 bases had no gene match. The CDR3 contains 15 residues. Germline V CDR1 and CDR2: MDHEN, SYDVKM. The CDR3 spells CASRDRGLREYGYTF. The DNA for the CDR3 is TGTGCCAGCAGGGACAGGGGGCTGAGGGAGTATGGCTACACCTTC.

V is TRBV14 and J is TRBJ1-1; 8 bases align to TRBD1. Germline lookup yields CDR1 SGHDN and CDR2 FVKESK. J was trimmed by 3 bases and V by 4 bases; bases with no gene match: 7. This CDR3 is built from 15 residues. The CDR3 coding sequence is TGTGCCAGCAGCCGAGGACAGGGTTGGGACACTGAAGCTTTCTTT. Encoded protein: CASSRGQGWDTEAFF.

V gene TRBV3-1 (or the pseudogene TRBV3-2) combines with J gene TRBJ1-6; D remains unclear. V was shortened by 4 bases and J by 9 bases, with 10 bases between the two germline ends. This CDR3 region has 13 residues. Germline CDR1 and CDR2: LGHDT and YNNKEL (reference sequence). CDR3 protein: CASSRAVGSPLHF. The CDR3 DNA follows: TGTGCCAGCAGCCGCGCGGTGGGTTCACCCCTCCACTTT.